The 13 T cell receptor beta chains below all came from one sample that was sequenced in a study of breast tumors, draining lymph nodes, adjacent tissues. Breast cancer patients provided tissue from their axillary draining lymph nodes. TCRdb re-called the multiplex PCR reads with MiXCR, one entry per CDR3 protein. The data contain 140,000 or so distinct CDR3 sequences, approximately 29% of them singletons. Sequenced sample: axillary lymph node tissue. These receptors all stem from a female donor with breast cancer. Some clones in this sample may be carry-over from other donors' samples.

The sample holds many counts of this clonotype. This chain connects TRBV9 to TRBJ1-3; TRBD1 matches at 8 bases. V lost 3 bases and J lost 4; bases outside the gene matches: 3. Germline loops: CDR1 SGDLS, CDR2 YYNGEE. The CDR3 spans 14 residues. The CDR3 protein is CASSATGVGNTIYF. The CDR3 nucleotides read TGTGCCAGCAGCGCGACAGGGGTGGGAAACACCATATATTTT.

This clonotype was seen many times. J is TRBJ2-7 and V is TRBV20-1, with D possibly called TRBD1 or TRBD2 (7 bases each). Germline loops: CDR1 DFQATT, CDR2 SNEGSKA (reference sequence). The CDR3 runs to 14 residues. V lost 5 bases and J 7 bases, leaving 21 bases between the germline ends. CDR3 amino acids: CSARLNPGGGEQYF. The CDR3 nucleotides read TGCAGTGCTCGCCTAAATCCAGGGGGGGGGGAGCAGTACTTC.

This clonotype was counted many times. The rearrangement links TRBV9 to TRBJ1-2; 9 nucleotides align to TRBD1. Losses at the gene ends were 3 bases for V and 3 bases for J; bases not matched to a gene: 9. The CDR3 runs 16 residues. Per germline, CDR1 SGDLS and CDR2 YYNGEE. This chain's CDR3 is CASSAKGQGLYYGYTF. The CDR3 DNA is TGTGCCAGCAGCGCAAAAGGACAGGGGCTTTACTATGGCTACACCTTC.

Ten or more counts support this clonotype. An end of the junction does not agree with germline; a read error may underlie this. The CDR3 nucleotides read TGTGCCAGCAGTTCGCTCAGGGATCATCCCCAGCATTTT. Translation: CASSSLRDHPQHF. V is TRBV12-3 or TRBV12-4 and J is TRBJ1-5, with D tentatively TRBD1 (5 bases). The CDR3 length is 13 residues.

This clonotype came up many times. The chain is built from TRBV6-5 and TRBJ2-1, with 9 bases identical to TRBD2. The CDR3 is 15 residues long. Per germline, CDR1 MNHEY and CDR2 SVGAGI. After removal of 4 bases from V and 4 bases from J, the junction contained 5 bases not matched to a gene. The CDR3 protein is CASSSVAGVYNEQFF. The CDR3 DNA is TGTGCCAGCAGTTCTGTAGCGGGGGTGTACAATGAGCAGTTCTTC.

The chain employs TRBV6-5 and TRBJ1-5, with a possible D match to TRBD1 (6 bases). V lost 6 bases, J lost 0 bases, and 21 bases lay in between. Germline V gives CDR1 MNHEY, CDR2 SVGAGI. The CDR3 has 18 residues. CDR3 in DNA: TGTGCCAGCAGACCCATCGTCCTTGGGACACTTAGCAATCAGCCCCAGCATTTT. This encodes CASRPIVLGTLSNQPQHF.

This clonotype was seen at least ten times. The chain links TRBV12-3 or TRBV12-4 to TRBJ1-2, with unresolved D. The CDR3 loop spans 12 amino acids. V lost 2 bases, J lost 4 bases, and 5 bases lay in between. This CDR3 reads CASSLRRYGYTF. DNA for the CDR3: TGTGCCAGCAGTTTAAGGCGCTATGGCTACACCTTC.

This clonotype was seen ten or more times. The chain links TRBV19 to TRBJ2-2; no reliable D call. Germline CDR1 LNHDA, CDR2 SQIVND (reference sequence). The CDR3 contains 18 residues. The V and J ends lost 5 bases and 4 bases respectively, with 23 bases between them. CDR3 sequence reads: CASSSHQKTYSSTGELFF. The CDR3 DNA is TGTGCCAGTAGTTCACACCAGAAGACGTACTCGAGCACCGGGGAGCTGTTTTTT. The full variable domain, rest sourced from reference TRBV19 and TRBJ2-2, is DGGITQSPKYLFRKEGQNVTLSCEQNLNHDAMYWYRQDPGQGLRLIYYSQIVNDFQKGDIAEGYSVSREKKESFPLTVTSAQKNPTAFYLCASSSHQKTYSSTGELFFGEGSRLTVL.

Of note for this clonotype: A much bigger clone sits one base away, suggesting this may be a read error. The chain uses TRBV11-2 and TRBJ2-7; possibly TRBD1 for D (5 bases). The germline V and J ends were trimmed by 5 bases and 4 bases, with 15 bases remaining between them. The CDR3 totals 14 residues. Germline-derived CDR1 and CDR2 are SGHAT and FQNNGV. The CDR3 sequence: CASSPPIRAYEQYF. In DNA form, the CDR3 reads TGTGCCAGCAGCCCCCCCATCAGGGCATACGAGCAGTACTTC.

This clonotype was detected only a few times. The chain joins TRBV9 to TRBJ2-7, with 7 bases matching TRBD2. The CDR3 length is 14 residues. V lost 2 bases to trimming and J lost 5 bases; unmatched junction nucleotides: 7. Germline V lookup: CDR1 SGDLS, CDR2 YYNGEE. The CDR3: CASSVGQGGDEQYF. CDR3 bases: TGTGCCAGCAGCGTCGGTCAGGGAGGGGACGAGCAGTACTTC.

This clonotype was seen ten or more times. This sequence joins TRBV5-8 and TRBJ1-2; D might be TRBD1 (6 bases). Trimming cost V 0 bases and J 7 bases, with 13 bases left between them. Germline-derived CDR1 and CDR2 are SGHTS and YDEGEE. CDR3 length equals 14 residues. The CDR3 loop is CASSLAGQYGGYTF. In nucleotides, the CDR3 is TGTGCCAGCAGCTTGGCCGGACAGTATGGTGGCTACACCTTC.

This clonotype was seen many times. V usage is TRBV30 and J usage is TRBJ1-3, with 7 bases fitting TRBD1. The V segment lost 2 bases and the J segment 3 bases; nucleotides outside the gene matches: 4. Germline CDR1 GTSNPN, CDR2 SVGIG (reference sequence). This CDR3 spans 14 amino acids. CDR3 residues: CAWSFDRVGNTIYF. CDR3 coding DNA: TGTGCCTGGAGTTTCGACAGGGTTGGAAACACCATATATTTT. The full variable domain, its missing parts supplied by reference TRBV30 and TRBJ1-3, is SQTIHQWPATLVQPVGSPLSLECTVEGTSNPNLYWYRQAAGRGLQLLFYSVGIGQISSEVPQNLSASRPQDRQFILSSKKLLLSDSGFYLCAWSFDRVGNTIYFGEGSWLTVV.

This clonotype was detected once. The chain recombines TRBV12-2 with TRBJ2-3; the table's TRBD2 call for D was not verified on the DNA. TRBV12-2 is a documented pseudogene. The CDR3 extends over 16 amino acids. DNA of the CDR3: TGTGCAAGTCGCTTAGTCCGCGGGGGCTGCACAGATACGCAGTATTTT. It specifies CASRLVRGGCTDTQYF.